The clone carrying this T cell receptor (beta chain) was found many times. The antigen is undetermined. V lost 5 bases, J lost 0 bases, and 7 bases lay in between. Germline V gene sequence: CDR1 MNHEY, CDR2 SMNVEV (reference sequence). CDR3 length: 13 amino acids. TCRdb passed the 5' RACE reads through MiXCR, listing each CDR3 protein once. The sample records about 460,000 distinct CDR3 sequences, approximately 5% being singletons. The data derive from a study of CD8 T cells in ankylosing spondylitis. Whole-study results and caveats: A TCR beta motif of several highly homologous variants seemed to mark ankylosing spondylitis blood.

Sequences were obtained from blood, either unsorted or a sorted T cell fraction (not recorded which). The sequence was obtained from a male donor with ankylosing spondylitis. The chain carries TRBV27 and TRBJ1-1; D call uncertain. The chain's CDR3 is CASSRNLNTEAFF. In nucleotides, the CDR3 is TGTGCCAGCAGTAGGAACTTGAACACTGAAGCTTTCTTT.